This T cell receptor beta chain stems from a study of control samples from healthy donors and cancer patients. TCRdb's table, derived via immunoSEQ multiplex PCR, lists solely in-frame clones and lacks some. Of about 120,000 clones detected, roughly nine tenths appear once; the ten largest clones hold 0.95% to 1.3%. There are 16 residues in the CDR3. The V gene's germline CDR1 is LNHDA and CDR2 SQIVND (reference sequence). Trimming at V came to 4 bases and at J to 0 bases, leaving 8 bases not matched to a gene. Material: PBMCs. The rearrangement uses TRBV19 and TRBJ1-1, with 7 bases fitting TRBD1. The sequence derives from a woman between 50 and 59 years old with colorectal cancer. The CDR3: CASSTEKTGMNTEAFF. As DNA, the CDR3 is TGTGCCAGTAGTACGGAAAAGACAGGGATGAACACTGAAGCTTTCTTT.